These 12 T cell receptor beta chains share one sample of origin, sequenced in a study. Via MiXCR, TCRdb re-called the RT-PCR reads, giving one row per CDR3 protein. Among hundreds of thousands of distinct CDR3 sequences listed, over 12% were seen once. Sequencing was performed on memory CD4+ T cells from blood. These receptors all come from a female donor in good health, serving as a healthy control.

This clonotype was seen a few times. The chain is built from TRBV11-3 and TRBJ2-7; a possible D gene is TRBD2 (5 bases). This CDR3 comprises 13 residues. Deletions cut 1 base from V and 6 bases from J, with 10 bases between. Per the germline V gene, CDR1 is SGHNT and CDR2 is YENEEA. The CDR3 sequence: CASSLGVEGEQYF. Written as DNA, the CDR3 is TGTGCCAGCAGCTTAGGGGTAGAGGGCGAGCAGTACTTC.

This chain connects TRBV5-1 to TRBJ1-4; maybe TRBD1 (6 bases). CDR3 length: 15 residues. Germline loops: CDR1 SGHRS, CDR2 YFSETQ. Trimming stripped 3 bases from V and 4 bases from J, with 13 bases between. The CDR3 spells CASSSTGPLNEKLFF. The CDR3 DNA reads as TGCGCCAGCAGCTCTACAGGGCCCCTTAATGAAAAACTGTTTTTT.

This clonotype has more than one count but fewer than ten. The V gene is TRBV5-1, the J gene TRBJ2-5; possibly TRBD1 or TRBD2 for D (5 bases each). V dropped 2 bases and J dropped 2 bases, with 16 bases sitting between them. Germline V lookup: CDR1 SGHRS, CDR2 YFSETQ. This CDR3 is 16 amino acids long. This CDR3 reads CASSFTGGRLQETQYF. CDR3 coding DNA: TGCGCCAGCAGCTTCACAGGAGGTCGATTACAAGAGACCCAGTACTTC. Complete variable domain (other parts from reference TRBV5-1 and TRBJ2-5): KAGVTQTPRYLIKTRGQQVTLSCSPISGHRSVSWYQQTPGQGLQFLFEYFSETQRNKGNFPGRFSGRQFSNSRSEMNVSTLELGDSALYLCASSFTGGRLQETQYFGPGTRLLVL.

In its sample, this clonotype was seen many times. The chain carries TRBV6-5 and TRBJ2-3; a possible D gene is TRBD1 (5 bases). Germline loops: CDR1 MNHEY, CDR2 SVGAGI. CDR3 size: 12 residues. With 5 bases removed from V and 7 bases from J, the gap between germline ends came to 10 bases. The CDR3 is CASSNQGYTQYF. CDR3 nucleotide sequence: TGTGCCAGCAGTAATCAGGGTTATACGCAGTATTTT.

The chain joins TRBV7-9 to TRBJ2-5; 7 positions match TRBD2. This CDR3 spans 15 amino acids. Germline CDR1 and CDR2: SEHNR and FQNEAQ (reference sequence). Losses at the gene ends were 5 bases for V and 5 bases for J; bases not matched to a gene: 11. CDR3: CASSRNSQAGETQYF. The CDR3 coding sequence is TGTGCCAGCAGCCGAAATAGCCAAGCGGGGGAGACCCAGTACTTC.

This rearrangement joins TRBV12-3 or TRBV12-4 to TRBJ1-2, with 10 bases lining up with TRBD1. This CDR3 contains 14 residues. J lost 13 bases, V lost 4 bases, and 12 bases had no gene match. In DNA form, the CDR3 reads TGTGCCAGCAGTTCCTCCAGGACAGGGGGAATGGGCACCTTC. Protein product: CASSSSRTGGMGTF.

The V call is TRBV7-3, the J call TRBJ1-1; D gene ambiguous. In germline, CDR1 is SGHTA, CDR2 FQGTGA. V gave up 1 base and J gave up 4 bases, with 13 bases separating them. The length of the CDR3 is 15 residues. CDR3 sequence reads: CASSLKPGGSTEAFF. The CDR3 DNA follows: TGTGCCAGCAGCTTAAAACCGGGTGGGAGCACTGAAGCTTTCTTT.

This chain joins TRBV30 and TRBJ1-2, with a tentative D call TRBD1 (6 bases). Germline-derived CDR1 and CDR2 are GTSNPN and SVGIG (reference sequence). This CDR3 is 13 amino acids long. V was trimmed by 0 bases and J by 6 bases, leaving 11 bases between them. CDR3: CAWSVSGGNGYTF. CDR3 DNA: TGTGCCTGGAGTGTATCCGGGGGCAATGGCTACACCTTC.

This chain's CDR3 is CSAREGGRSSYNEQFF. In DNA, the CDR3 is TGCAGTGCTAGAGAAGGGGGGCGAAGCTCCTACAATGAGCAGTTCTTC. The chain joins TRBV20-1 to TRBJ2-1, with D possibly being TRBD1 or TRBD2 (6 bases each). This CDR3 is built from 16 residues. V was trimmed by 0 bases and J by 0 bases, leaving 12 bases between them. CDR1 DFQATT and CDR2 SNEGSKA come from the germline V gene (reference sequence).

This clonotype was observed a handful of times. V usage is TRBV18 and J usage is TRBJ1-2; D unresolved. Trimming removed 1 base from V and 4 bases from J, with 13 bases in between. CDR1 and CDR2 from the germline V gene are KGHSH and LQKENI. The CDR3 loop spans 15 amino acids. In DNA form, the CDR3 reads TGTGCCAGCTCACCACTAGGGCTGGAGGGCTATGGCTACACCTTC. It yields the protein CASSPLGLEGYGYTF.

This clonotype showed up many times. The chain employs TRBV4-3 and TRBJ2-3, with D maybe TRBD2 (5 bases). Germline CDR1 and CDR2: LGHNA and YSLEER. Trimming removed 1 base at V and 1 base at J, with 9 bases between. The CDR3 runs 15 residues. CDR3 bases: TGCGCCAGCAGCCAAGGGGCGAGGGGCACAGATACGCAGTATTTT. This codes for CASSQGARGTDTQYF.

This clonotype was picked up many times. J is TRBJ2-7 and V is TRBV12-3 or TRBV12-4, with 8 bases that match TRBD2. The CDR3 extends over 12 amino acids. The V and J ends lost 8 bases and 6 bases, in that order; junction bases with no gene match: 6. The CDR3 nucleotides read TGTGCCAGCCTATCCGGGGGGGGCGAGCAGTACTTC. This translates into CASLSGGGEQYF.